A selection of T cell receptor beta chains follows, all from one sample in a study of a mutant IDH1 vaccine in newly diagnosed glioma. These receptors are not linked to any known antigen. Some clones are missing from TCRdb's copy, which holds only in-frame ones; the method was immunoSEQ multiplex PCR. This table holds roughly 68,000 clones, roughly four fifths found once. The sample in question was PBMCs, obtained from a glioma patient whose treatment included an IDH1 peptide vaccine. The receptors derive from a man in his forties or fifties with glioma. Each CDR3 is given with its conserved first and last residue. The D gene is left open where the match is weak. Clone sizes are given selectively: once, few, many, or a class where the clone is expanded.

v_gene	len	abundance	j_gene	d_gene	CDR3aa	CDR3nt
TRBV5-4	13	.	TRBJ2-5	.	CASSSGTVPSQYF	TGTGCCAGCAGTTCCGGGACGGTCCCTTCCCAGTACTTC
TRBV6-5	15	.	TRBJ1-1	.	CASSTLQGRYTEAFF	TGTGCCAGCAGTACCCTACAGGGCCGTTACACTGAAGCTTTCTTT
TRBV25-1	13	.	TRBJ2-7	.	CASRTGGSYEQYF	TGTGCCAGCAGGACCGGGGGCTCCTACGAGCAGTACTTC
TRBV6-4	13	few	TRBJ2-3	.	CASSAGSTDTQYF	TGTGCCAGCAGTGCCGGGAGCACAGATACGCAGTATTTT
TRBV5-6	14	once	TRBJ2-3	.	CASSRKAGTDTQYF	TGTGCCAGCAGCCGGAAGGCGGGCACAGATACGCAGTATTTT
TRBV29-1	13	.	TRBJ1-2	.	CSVTTGTWDGYTF	TGCAGCGTTACTACAGGGACCTGGGATGGCTACACCTTC
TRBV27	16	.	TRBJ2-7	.	CASSLVVTGERGEQYF	TGTGCCAGCAGTTTGGTGGTAACGGGCGAAAGGGGGGAGCAGTACTTC
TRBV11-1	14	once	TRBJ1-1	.	CASSITGSNTEAFF	TGTGCCAGCAGCATAACAGGGTCCAACACTGAAGCTTTCTTT
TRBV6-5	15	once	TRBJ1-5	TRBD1	CASRIGQGPNQPQHF	TGTGCCAGCAGGATAGGACAGGGACCCAATCAGCCCCAGCATTTT
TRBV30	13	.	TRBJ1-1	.	CAWSVGMNTEAFF	TGTGCCTGGAGTGTAGGGATGAACACTGAAGCTTTCTTT
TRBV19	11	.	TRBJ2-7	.	CASSNLAEQYF	TGTGCCAGTAGTAACCTGGCCGAGCAGTACTTC
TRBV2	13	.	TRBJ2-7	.	CASSEYRLYEQYF	TGTGCCAGCAGTGAGTACAGATTATACGAGCAGTACTTC
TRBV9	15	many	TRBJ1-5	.	CASSASDSSNQPQHF	TGTGCCAGCAGCGCCTCGGACAGCTCCAATCAGCCCCAGCATTTT
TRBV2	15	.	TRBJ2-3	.	CASTIADLSTDTQYF	TGTGCCAGCACCATAGCGGACTTAAGCACAGATACGCAGTATTTT
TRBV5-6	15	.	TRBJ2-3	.	CASSSDTYNTDTQYF	TGTGCCAGCAGCTCGGACACCTATAACACAGATACGCAGTATTTT
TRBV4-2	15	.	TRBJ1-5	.	CASSQDQNSNQPQHF	TGTGCCAGCAGCCAAGATCAAAATAGCAATCAGCCCCAGCATTTT
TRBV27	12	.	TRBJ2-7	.	CASSLLPGEQYF	TGTGCCAGCAGTTTATTGCCAGGGGAGCAGTACTTC
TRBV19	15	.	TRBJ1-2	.	CASSIIRDKGYGYTF	TGTGCCAGTAGTATCATCCGGGACAAGGGTTACGGCTACACCTTC
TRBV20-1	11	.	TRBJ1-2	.	CSARDGLGYTF	TGCAGTGCTAGAGACGGTCTTGGCTACACCTTC
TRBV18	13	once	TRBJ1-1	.	CASSPIGEVEAFF	TGTGCCAGCTCACCGATAGGGGAGGTCGAAGCTTTCTTT
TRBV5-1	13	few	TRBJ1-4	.	CASSSPTSEKLFF	TGCGCCAGCAGCTCGCCGACCAGTGAAAAACTGTTTTTT
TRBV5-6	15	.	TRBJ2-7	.	CASSLATTSINEQYF	TGTGCCAGCAGCTTAGCTACTACCTCCATCAACGAGCAGTACTTC
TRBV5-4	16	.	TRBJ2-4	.	CASSRQAGAGGDIQYF	TGTGCCAGCAGCCGACAAGCCGGGGCCGGAGGAGACATTCAGTACTTC
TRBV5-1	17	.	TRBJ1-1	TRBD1	CASSLAPPGQRNTEAFF	TGCGCCAGCAGCTTGGCTCCTCCGGGACAGAGGAACACTGAAGCTTTCTTT
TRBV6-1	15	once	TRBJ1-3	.	CASSFEQRAGNTIYF	TGTGCCAGCTCCTTTGAACAACGGGCTGGAAACACCATATATTTT
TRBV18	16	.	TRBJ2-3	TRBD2	CASSPGTSGFRDTQYF	TGTGCCAGCTCGCCCGGGACTAGCGGATTCCGGGATACGCAGTATTTT
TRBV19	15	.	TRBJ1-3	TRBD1	CASSAGTGAGNTIYF	TGTGCCAGCTCAGCAGGGACAGGGGCTGGAAACACCATATATTTT
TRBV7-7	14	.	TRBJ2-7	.	CASSPGDHSYEQYF	TGTGCTAGCAGCCCAGGGGACCACTCCTACGAGCAGTACTTC
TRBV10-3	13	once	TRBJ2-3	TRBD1	CAISDRGQDTQYF	TGTGCCATCAGTGACAGGGGGCAAGATACGCAGTATTTT
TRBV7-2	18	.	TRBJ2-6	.	CASSLAARGSSGANVLTF	TGTGCCAGCAGCCTTGCGGCCAGGGGCAGCTCTGGGGCCAACGTCCTGACTTTC
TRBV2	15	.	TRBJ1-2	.	CASSQRRGRDYGYTF	TGTGCCAGCAGCCAAAGGCGGGGGCGGGACTATGGCTACACCTTC
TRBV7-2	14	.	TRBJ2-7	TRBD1	CASSLGTGIGEQYF	TGTGCCAGCAGCTTAGGGACAGGGATAGGCGAGCAGTACTTC
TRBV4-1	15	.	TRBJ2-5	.	CASSRLFPTQETQYF	TGCGCCAGCAGCCGACTGTTTCCGACCCAAGAGACCCAGTACTTC
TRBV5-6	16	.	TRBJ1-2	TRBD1	CASSSGTVRIVYGYTF	TGTGCCAGCAGCTCCGGGACAGTAAGGATAGTCTATGGCTACACCTTC
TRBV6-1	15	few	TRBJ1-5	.	CASSVKDYSNQPQHF	TGTGCCAGCAGTGTCAAAGACTATAGCAATCAGCCCCAGCATTTT
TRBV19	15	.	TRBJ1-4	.	CASSSQGLEDEKLFF	TGTGCCAGTAGTTCTCAGGGGCTCGAGGATGAAAAACTGTTTTTT
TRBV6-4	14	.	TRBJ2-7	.	CASSDSASSYEQYF	TGTGCCAGCAGTGACTCTGCAAGCTCCTACGAGCAGTACTTC
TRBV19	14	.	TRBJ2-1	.	CASSIMMGYNEQFF	TGTGCCAGTAGTATAATGATGGGTTACAATGAGCAGTTCTTC
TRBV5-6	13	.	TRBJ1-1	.	CASRARRNTEAFF	TGTGCCAGCAGAGCTCGCAGGAACACTGAAGCTTTCTTT
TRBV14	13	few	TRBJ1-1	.	CASSQDQNTEAFF	TGTGCCAGCAGCCAAGATCAGAACACTGAAGCTTTCTTT